This TCR beta chain was documented in a study of CD8+ T cells in alopecia areata. RNA extraction and reverse transcription yielded cDNA as sequencing template. Repertoires were generated with immunoSEQ multiplex PCR, while TCRdb's copy carries only in-frame clones and drops some. The sample holds over 85,000 clones; about two fifths are singletons and the top ten take roughly 1.3%. CDR3 length equals 14 residues. The V and J ends lost 4 bases and 3 bases respectively, with 16 bases between them. Germline V CDR1 and CDR2: SQVTM, ANQGSEA. This clone was recorded a few times. The TCR was taken from a human donor with alopecia areata. The chain uses TRBV29-1 and TRBJ2-7, with a possible D match to TRBD2 (5 bases). Sequencing was performed on CD4+ T cells sorted from blood. The DNA for the CDR3 is TGCAGCGTTGTAATAGGACTTCATTACTACGAGCAGTACTTC. Encoded protein: CSVVIGLHYYEQYF.